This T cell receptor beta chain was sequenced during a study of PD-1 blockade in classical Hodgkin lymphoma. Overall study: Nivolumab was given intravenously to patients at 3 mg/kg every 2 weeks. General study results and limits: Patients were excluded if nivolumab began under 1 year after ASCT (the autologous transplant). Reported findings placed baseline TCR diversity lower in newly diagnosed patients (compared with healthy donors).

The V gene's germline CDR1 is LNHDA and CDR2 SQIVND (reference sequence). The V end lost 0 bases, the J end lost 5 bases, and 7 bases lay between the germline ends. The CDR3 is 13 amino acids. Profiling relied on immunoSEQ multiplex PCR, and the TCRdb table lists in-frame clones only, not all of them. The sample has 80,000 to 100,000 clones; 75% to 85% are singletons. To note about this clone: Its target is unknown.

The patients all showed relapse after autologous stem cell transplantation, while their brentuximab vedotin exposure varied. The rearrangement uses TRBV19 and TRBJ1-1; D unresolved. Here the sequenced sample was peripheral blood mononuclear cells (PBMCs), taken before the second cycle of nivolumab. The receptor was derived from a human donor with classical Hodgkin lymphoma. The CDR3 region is CASSIDPTTEAFF. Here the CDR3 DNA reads TGTGCCAGTAGTATAGATCCGACGACTGAAGCTTTCTTT.